This TCR beta chain is drawn from a study of blood T cell repertoires in COVID-19. Measured with immunoSEQ multiplex PCR; TCRdb has only the in-frame clones, and not every one. This sample has about 81,000 clones; just over 85% occur once, and the top ten carry about 4.4%. Germline V gene sequence: CDR1 LNHDA, CDR2 SQIVND (reference sequence). There are 14 residues in the CDR3. The V segment lost 4 bases and the J segment 8 bases; nucleotides outside the gene matches: 8. This clone is a singleton in its sample. The chain joins TRBV19 to TRBJ2-1; 7 positions agree with TRBD2. The sequenced material came from peripheral blood. This sequence was found in a woman of 80 years or more with acute or convalescent COVID-19. The CDR3 DNA is TGTGCCAGTAGTAATGGCGGGAGAGAGCATGAGCAGTTCTTC. This gives the protein CASSNGGREHEQFF. The full variable domain, in which reference TRBV19 and TRBJ2-1 provide the parts outside the CDR3, is DGGITQSPKYLFRKEGQNVTLSCEQNLNHDAMYWYRQDPGQGLRLIYYSQIVNDFQKGDIAEGYSVSREKKESFPLTVTSAQKNPTAFYLCASSNGGREHEQFFGPGTRLTVL.